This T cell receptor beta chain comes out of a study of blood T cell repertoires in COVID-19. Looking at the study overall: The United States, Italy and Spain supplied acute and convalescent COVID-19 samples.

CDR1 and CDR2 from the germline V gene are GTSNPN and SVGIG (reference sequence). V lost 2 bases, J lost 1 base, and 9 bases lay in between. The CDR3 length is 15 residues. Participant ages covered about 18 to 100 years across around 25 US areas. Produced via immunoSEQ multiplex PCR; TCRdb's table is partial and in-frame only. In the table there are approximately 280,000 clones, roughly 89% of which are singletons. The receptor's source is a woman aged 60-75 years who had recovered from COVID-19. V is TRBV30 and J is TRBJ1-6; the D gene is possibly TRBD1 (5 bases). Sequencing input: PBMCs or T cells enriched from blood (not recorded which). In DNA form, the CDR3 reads TGTGCCTGGAGTCTGGGGGGATCCTATAATTCACCCCTCCACTTT. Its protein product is CAWSLGGSYNSPLHF.